The rows below give T cell receptor beta chains drawn from one sample of a study of blood T cells in healthy people across ages. TCRdb reanalysed the 5' RACE reads using MiXCR and keeps one entry per CDR3 protein. The sample consists of about 750,000 distinct CDR3 sequences, about 55% of them appearing once. The sample consisted of blood. These receptor sequences come from a man of 80 years or more in good health. CDR3s include the opening cysteine and the closing phenylalanine or tryptophan. D genes are given only for firm matches. Size tells how often a clone was seen (once, few, many) or the class of an expanded clone, and some rows leave it out.

size: NA; D: NA; J: TRBJ1-5; V: TRBV12-5; CDR3: CASGLVARPDQPQHF; DNA: TGTGCTAGTGGTTTGGTAGCCCGGCCAGATCAGCCCCAGCATTTT
size: NA; D: NA; J: TRBJ2-1; V: TRBV20-1; CDR3: CSARVLAGFGNEQFF; DNA: TGCAGTGCTAGAGTGCTGGCGGGTTTCGGGAATGAGCAGTTCTTC
size: once; D: NA; J: TRBJ2-6; V: TRBV4-1; CDR3: CASSQERSGNSGANVLTF; DNA: TGCGCCAGCAGCCAAGAGCGCAGTGGAAACTCTGGGGCCAACGTCCTGACTTTC
size: NA; D: TRBD1; J: TRBJ2-1; V: TRBV9; CDR3: CASSVDRGRNNEQFF; DNA: TGTGCCAGCAGCGTGGACAGGGGGCGGAACAATGAGCAGTTCTTC
size: NA; D: NA; J: TRBJ1-1; V: TRBV2; CDR3: CASSEGRIRDEAFF; DNA: TGTGCCAGCAGTGAAGGAAGGATCAGAGATGAAGCTTTCTTT
size: few; D: NA; J: TRBJ2-3; V: TRBV2; CDR3: CASNRLGPMMGYAYF; DNA: TGTGCCAGCAACCGACTAGGACCAATGATGGGATACGCGTATTTT
size: many; D: NA; J: TRBJ1-1; V: TRBV24-1; CDR3: CATLGGGEAFF; DNA: TGTGCCACCTTGGGTGGTGGTGAAGCTTTCTTT
size: few; D: NA; J: TRBJ2-7; V: TRBV3-1; CDR3: CASSLSGGAYSYEQYF; DNA: TGTGCCAGCAGCCTGTCTGGCGGGGCCTACTCCTACGAGCAGTACTTC
size: NA; D: NA; J: TRBJ2-4; V: TRBV28; CDR3: CASSLPAAGLAKNIQYF; DNA: TGTGCCAGCAGTTTACCCGCAGCTGGACTAGCCAAAAACATTCAGTACTTC
size: NA; D: NA; J: TRBJ2-6; V: TRBV7-2; CDR3: CASSLSSAGANVLTF; DNA: TGTGCCAGCAGCTTATCCTCGGCTGGGGCCAACGTCCTGACTTTC
size: few; D: TRBD2; J: TRBJ2-1; V: TRBV15; CDR3: CATSTYRLAPDYNEQFF; DNA: TGTGCCACCAGCACATATCGACTAGCCCCCGACTACAATGAGCAGTTCTTC
size: few; D: NA; J: TRBJ1-1; V: TRBV10-3; CDR3: CAISELTEPTEAFF; DNA: TGTGCCATCAGTGAGTTAACAGAACCAACTGAAGCTTTCTTT
size: few; D: NA; J: TRBJ2-3; V: TRBV29-1; CDR3: CSVEGGRAGVDTQYF; DNA: TGCAGCGTTGAAGGAGGTCGTGCAGGGGTCGATACGCAGTATTTT
size: few; D: NA; J: TRBJ2-5; V: TRBV7-7; CDR3: CASSITSGSGETQYF; DNA: TGTGCTAGCAGCATTACTTCGGGGTCGGGGGAGACCCAGTACTTC
size: once; D: NA; J: TRBJ2-7; V: TRBV28; CDR3: CASSVALTTDEQYF; DNA: TGTGCCAGCAGTGTAGCCTTGACGACCGACGAGCAGTACTTC
size: NA; D: TRBD1; J: TRBJ2-7; V: TRBV4-1; CDR3: CASSHRDRGDYEQYF; DNA: TGCGCCAGCAGCCACCGGGACAGGGGAGACTACGAGCAGTACTTC
size: few; D: TRBD1; J: TRBJ2-1; V: TRBV5-1; CDR3: CASSRTTQGDEQFF; DNA: TGCGCCAGCAGCCGTACCACCCAGGGGGATGAGCAGTTCTTC
size: NA; D: NA; J: TRBJ1-2; V: TRBV6-1; CDR3: CASRHQVANYGYTF; DNA: TGTGCCAGCAGACACCAGGTTGCTAACTATGGCTACACCTTC
size: NA; D: NA; J: TRBJ2-6; V: TRBV9; CDR3: CASSGDLSGANVLTF; DNA: TGTGCCAGCAGCGGGGATCTCTCTGGGGCCAACGTCCTGACTTTC
size: NA; D: NA; J: TRBJ1-5; V: TRBV12-3/TRBV12-4; CDR3: CASSLGNTGQPQHF; DNA: TGTGCCAGCAGTTTGGGGAACACCGGACAGCCCCAGCATTTT
size: NA; D: TRBD1; J: TRBJ2-7; V: TRBV6-6; CDR3: CASSYPGQDYEQYF; DNA: TGTGCCAGCAGTTACCCGGGACAGGACTACGAGCAGTACTTC
size: few; D: NA; J: TRBJ2-7; V: TRBV20-1; CDR3: CSARRGPLYEQYF; DNA: TGCAGTGCTAGACGCGGTCCCCTCTACGAGCAGTACTTC
size: NA; D: NA; J: TRBJ2-7; V: TRBV20-1; CDR3: CSARDRTSYEQYF; DNA: TGCAGTGCTAGAGACAGGACTTCCTACGAGCAGTACTTC
size: NA; D: NA; J: TRBJ2-7; V: TRBV10-3; CDR3: CAIDQAGEGYEQYF; DNA: TGTGCCATCGATCAGGCAGGGGAAGGGTACGAGCAGTACTTC
size: NA; D: NA; J: TRBJ1-6; V: TRBV3-1; CDR3: CASSPLGRNNSPLHF; DNA: TGTGCCAGCAGTCCCTTGGGACGGAATAATTCACCCCTCCACTTT
size: NA; D: NA; J: TRBJ2-2; V: TRBV28; CDR3: CASSNQVTRTGELFF; DNA: TGTGCCAGCAGTAACCAGGTGACGAGGACCGGGGAGCTGTTTTTT
size: NA; D: NA; J: TRBJ2-7; V: TRBV27; CDR3: CASSLRGLRGSYEQYF; DNA: TGTGCCAGCAGTCTCCGGGGCCTGAGGGGGAGTTACGAGCAGTACTTC
size: NA; D: TRBD1; J: TRBJ2-3; V: TRBV6-1; CDR3: CASSEADRGTDTQYF; DNA: TGTGCCAGCAGTGAAGCTGACAGGGGCACAGATACGCAGTATTTT
size: NA; D: NA; J: TRBJ2-7; V: TRBV30; CDR3: CAWRAGALHEQYF; DNA: TGTGCCTGGAGAGCAGGAGCCCTGCACGAGCAGTACTTC